This T cell receptor beta chain derives from a study of blood T cell repertoires in COVID-19. Background on the study: The study drew acute and convalescent COVID-19 samples from the United States, Italy and Spain. T cells, B-cell-depleted T cells, or PBMCs provided the cDNA or gDNA that served as material.

Original methodology: Nucleated cell number was recorded as an estimate derived from reference gene primer amplification. Sequenced by immunoSEQ multiplex PCR; TCRdb stores in-frame clones only, minus some. V and J calls and clone size are those listed in that table; D and trimming were worked out from the DNA. The sample holds 150,000 to 200,000 clones, 60% to 80% seen once. Germline values: CDR1 SGHTS, CDR2 YDEGEE. Trimming stripped 3 bases from V and 3 bases from J, with 9 bases between. The CDR3 runs 14 residues. Input material: peripheral blood. The chain links TRBV5-8 to TRBJ2-2, with D possibly TRBD2 on 6 matching bases. The source is a woman aged 70-85 years with acute or convalescent COVID-19. This CDR3 reads CASSSGLHTGELFF. CDR3 in DNA: TGTGCCAGCAGCTCCGGACTACACACCGGGGAGCTGTTTTTT. Complete variable domain (other parts from reference TRBV5-8 and TRBJ2-2): EAGVTQSPTHLIKTRGQQATLRCSPISGHTSVYWYQQALGLGLQFLLWYDEGEERNRGNFPPRFSGRQFPNYSSELNVNALELEDSALYLCASSSGLHTGELFFGEGSRLTVL.